Listed below are T cell receptor beta chains from one sample, sequenced in a study of immune evolution from preneoplasia to lung adenocarcinoma. Using immunoSEQ multiplex PCR, the repertoire was profiled, and TCRdb retains in-frame clones only, with some absent. The data hold tens of thousands of clones, with about 74% observed a single time. Sequenced input: FFPE invasive lung adenocarcinoma tissue. These receptors were taken from a person between 60 and 69 years old with invasive lung adenocarcinoma. Some clones in this sample may be carry-over from other donors' samples. The CDR3 runs from the conserved cysteine through the conserved F or W. The D gene is left open where the match is weak. Size is stated for part of the rows, as once, few or many counts, or as a class when the clone is expanded.

few,TRBV7-9,TRBJ2-2,TRBD2,CASSLRPGLADINTGELFF,TGTGCCAGCAGCTTACGGCCGGGACTAGCGGACATAAACACCGGGGAGCTGTTTTTT
.,TRBV21-1,TRBJ1-2,.,CASSKETTGVGYTF,TGTGCCAGCAGCAAAGAAACGACAGGGGTCGGCTACACCTTC
.,TRBV28,TRBJ2-7,.,CASSLYRGTYEQYF,TGTGCCAGCAGTTTATACCGCGGAACCTACGAGCAGTACTTC
.,TRBV7-2,TRBJ2-7,TRBD1,CASSFSGGSYEQYF,TGTGCCAGCAGCTTTTCAGGGGGCTCCTACGAGCAGTACTTC
few,TRBV7-2,TRBJ2-1,.,CASSLAQGPNNEQFF,TGTGCCAGCAGCTTAGCCCAGGGACCCAACAATGAGCAGTTCTTC
.,TRBV6-1,TRBJ1-1,.,CASRKGNTEAFF,TGTGCCAGCAGAAAGGGGAACACTGAAGCTTTCTTT
.,TRBV5-1,TRBJ2-7,.,CASSLLGVSDEQYF,TGCGCCAGCAGCTTATTGGGGGTCTCGGACGAGCAGTACTTC
.,TRBV28,TRBJ1-3,.,CASSFRDKRNTIYF,TGTGCCAGCAGTTTTAGGGACAAAAGAAACACCATATATTTT
.,TRBV5-1,TRBJ2-3,TRBD1,CASSGGQGTDTQYF,TGCGCCAGCAGCGGGGGACAGGGTACAGATACGCAGTATTTT
few,TRBV5-5,TRBJ1-2,TRBD1,CAIGGPAGYTF,TGTGCCATAGGGGGCCCAGCTGGCTACACCTTC
.,TRBV7-2,TRBJ2-2,.,CASSFPLVGELFF,TGTGCCAGCAGCTTCCCCCTGGTCGGGGAGCTGTTTTTT